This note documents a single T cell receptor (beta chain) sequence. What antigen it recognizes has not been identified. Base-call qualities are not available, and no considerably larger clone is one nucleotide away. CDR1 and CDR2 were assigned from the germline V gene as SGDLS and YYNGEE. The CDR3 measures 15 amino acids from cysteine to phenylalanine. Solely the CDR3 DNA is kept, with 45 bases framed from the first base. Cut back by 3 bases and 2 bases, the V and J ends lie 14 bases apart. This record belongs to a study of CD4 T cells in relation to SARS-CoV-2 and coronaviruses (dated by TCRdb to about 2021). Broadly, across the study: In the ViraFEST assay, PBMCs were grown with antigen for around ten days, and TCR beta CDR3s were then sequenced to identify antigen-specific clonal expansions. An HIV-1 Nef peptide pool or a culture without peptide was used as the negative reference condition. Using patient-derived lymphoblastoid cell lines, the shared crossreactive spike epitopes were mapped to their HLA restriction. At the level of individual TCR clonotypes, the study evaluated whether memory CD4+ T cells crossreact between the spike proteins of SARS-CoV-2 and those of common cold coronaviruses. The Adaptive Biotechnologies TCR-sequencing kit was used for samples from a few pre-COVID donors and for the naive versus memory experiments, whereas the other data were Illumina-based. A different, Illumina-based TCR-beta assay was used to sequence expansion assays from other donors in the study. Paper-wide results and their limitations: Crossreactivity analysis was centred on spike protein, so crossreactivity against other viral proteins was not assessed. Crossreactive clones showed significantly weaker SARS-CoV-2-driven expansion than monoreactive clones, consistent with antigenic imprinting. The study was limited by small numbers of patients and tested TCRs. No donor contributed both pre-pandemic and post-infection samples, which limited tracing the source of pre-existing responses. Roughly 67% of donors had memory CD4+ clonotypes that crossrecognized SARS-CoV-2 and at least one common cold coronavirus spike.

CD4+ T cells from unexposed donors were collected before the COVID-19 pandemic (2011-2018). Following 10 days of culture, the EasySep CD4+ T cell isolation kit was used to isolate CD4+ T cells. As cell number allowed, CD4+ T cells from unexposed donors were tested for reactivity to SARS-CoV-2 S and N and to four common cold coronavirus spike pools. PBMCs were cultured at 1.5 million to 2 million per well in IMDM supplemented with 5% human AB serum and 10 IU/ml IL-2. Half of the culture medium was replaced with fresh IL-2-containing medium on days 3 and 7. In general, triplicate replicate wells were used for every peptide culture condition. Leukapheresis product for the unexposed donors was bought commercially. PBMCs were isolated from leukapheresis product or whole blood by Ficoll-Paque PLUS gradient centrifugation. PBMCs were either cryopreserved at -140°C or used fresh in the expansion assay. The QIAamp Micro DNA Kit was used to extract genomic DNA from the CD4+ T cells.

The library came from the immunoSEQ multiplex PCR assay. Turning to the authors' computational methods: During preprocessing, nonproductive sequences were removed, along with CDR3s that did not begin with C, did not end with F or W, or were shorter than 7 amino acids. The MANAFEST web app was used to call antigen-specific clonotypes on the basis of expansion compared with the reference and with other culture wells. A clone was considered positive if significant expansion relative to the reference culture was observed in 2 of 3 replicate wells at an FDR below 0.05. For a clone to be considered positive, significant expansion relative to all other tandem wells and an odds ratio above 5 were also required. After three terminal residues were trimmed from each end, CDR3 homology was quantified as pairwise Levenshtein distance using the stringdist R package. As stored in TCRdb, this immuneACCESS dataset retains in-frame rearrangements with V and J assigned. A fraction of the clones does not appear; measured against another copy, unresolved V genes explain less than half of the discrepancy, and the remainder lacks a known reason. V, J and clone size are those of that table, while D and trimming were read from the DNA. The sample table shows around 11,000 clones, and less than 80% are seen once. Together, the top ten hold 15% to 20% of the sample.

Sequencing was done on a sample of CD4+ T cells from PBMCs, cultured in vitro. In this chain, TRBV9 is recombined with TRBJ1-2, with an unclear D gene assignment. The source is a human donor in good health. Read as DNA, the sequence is TGTGCCAGCAGCGCACGACTGACACGAAACTATGGCTACACCTTC. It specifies CASSARLTRNYGYTF.